These T cell receptor beta chains were read from a single sample in a study of control samples from healthy donors and cancer patients. The table came from immunoSEQ multiplex PCR; TCRdb's copy has only in-frame clones and leaves some out. The sample yields approximately 54,000 clones, 88% seen once. The material sequenced was PBMCs. These receptor sequences come from a middle-aged man with head and neck cancer. CDR3s leave out the opening cysteine and the closing phenylalanine or tryptophan. Each record gives: V gene, J gene, CDR3 protein.

v_call: TRBV19
j_call: TRBJ2-7
cdr3_aa: ASAPSGQYSYEQY

v_call: TRBV5-1
j_call: TRBJ2-3
cdr3_aa: ASSSVNTDTQY

v_call: TRBV5-4
j_call: TRBJ1-2
cdr3_aa: ASRQGTGGAKGYT

v_call: TRBV7-2
j_call: TRBJ1-1
cdr3_aa: ASSLTRGDTEAF

v_call: TRBV7-9
j_call: TRBJ2-3
cdr3_aa: ASSPPIQEGTDTQY

v_call: TRBV28
j_call: TRBJ2-3
cdr3_aa: ASDLTGSRADTQY

v_call: TRBV7-9
j_call: TRBJ1-6
cdr3_aa: ASRGKRQLNSPLH

v_call: TRBV7-2
j_call: TRBJ2-7
cdr3_aa: ASSSRLAGDYEQY

v_call: TRBV5-1
j_call: TRBJ2-7
cdr3_aa: ASSSPTGAASYEQY

v_call: TRBV28
j_call: TRBJ2-5
cdr3_aa: ASMGGGAAWETQY

v_call: TRBV27
j_call: TRBJ2-7
cdr3_aa: ASSLKGGPYEQY

v_call: TRBV19
j_call: TRBJ2-7
cdr3_aa: ASSAGDYEQY

v_call: TRBV6-5
j_call: TRBJ1-2
cdr3_aa: ASRRGGGNYGYT

v_call: TRBV28
j_call: TRBJ2-6
cdr3_aa: ASSFGAVGANVLT

v_call: TRBV18
j_call: TRBJ2-3
cdr3_aa: ASSPSRDRITDTQY

v_call: TRBV10-3
j_call: TRBJ2-2
cdr3_aa: ATRTGGRVAGLTGELF

v_call: TRBV4-2
j_call: TRBJ2-5
cdr3_aa: ASSQGPAETQY

v_call: TRBV28
j_call: TRBJ1-2
cdr3_aa: ASRTDRAYGYT

v_call: TRBV7-3
j_call: TRBJ1-4
cdr3_aa: ASSLTAATNEKLF

v_call: TRBV27
j_call: TRBJ1-5
cdr3_aa: ASSITRGGNQPQH

v_call: TRBV10-1
j_call: TRBJ1-1
cdr3_aa: ASRAGQNTEAF

v_call: TRBV4-1
j_call: TRBJ2-7
cdr3_aa: ASSQAHRDRNYEQY

v_call: TRBV28
j_call: TRBJ2-1
cdr3_aa: ASSDHAGTSYNEQF

v_call: TRBV19
j_call: TRBJ1-4
cdr3_aa: ASSILGPNEKLF

v_call: TRBV27
j_call: TRBJ2-2
cdr3_aa: ASSSTTGELF

v_call: TRBV4-1
j_call: TRBJ1-3
cdr3_aa: ASSQAYVPGNTIY

v_call: TRBV9
j_call: TRBJ2-4
cdr3_aa: ASSVEDREPKNIQY

v_call: TRBV5-5
j_call: TRBJ2-5
cdr3_aa: ASNAWDSGRPQY

v_call: TRBV6-1
j_call: TRBJ2-5
cdr3_aa: ASSEAPGRGETQY

v_call: TRBV12-3/TRBV12-4
j_call: TRBJ1-1
cdr3_aa: ASTFGGTEAF

v_call: TRBV5-1
j_call: TRBJ2-7
cdr3_aa: ASTPGAGTASYEQY

v_call: TRBV7-7
j_call: TRBJ2-5
cdr3_aa: ASSVRLAETQY

v_call: TRBV6-5
j_call: TRBJ2-2
cdr3_aa: ASTWDRNTGELF

v_call: TRBV6-5
j_call: TRBJ2-3
cdr3_aa: ASQHSSTDTQY

v_call: TRBV7-3
j_call: TRBJ2-3
cdr3_aa: ASSLKNTDTQY

v_call: TRBV28
j_call: TRBJ1-6
cdr3_aa: ASSRRGYNSPLH

v_call: TRBV30
j_call: TRBJ2-1
cdr3_aa: ASWGEPYNEQF

v_call: TRBV9
j_call: TRBJ1-1
cdr3_aa: ASSAGGTEKAF

v_call: TRBV10-3
j_call: TRBJ1-4
cdr3_aa: AISEGRSDEKLF

v_call: TRBV29-1
j_call: TRBJ2-1
cdr3_aa: SVESYRSSYNEQF

v_call: TRBV7-9
j_call: TRBJ2-3
cdr3_aa: ASSLERGRTDTQY

v_call: TRBV5-6
j_call: TRBJ1-2
cdr3_aa: ASRNEGLGYT

v_call: TRBV10-1
j_call: TRBJ2-3
cdr3_aa: ASSAFLETSGRDTQY